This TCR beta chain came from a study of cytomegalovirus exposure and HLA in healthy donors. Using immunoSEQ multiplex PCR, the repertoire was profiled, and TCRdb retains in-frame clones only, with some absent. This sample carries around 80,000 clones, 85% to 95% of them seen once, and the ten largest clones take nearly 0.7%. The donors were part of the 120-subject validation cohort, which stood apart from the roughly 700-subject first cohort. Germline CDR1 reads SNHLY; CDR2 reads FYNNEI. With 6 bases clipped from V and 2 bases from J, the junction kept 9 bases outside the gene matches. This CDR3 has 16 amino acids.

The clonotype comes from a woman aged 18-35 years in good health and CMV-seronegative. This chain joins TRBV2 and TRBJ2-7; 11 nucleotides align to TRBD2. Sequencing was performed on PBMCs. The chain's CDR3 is CASRMGLTSGTYEQYF. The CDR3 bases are TGTGCCAGCAGGATGGGACTGACTAGCGGGACCTACGAGCAGTACTTC.